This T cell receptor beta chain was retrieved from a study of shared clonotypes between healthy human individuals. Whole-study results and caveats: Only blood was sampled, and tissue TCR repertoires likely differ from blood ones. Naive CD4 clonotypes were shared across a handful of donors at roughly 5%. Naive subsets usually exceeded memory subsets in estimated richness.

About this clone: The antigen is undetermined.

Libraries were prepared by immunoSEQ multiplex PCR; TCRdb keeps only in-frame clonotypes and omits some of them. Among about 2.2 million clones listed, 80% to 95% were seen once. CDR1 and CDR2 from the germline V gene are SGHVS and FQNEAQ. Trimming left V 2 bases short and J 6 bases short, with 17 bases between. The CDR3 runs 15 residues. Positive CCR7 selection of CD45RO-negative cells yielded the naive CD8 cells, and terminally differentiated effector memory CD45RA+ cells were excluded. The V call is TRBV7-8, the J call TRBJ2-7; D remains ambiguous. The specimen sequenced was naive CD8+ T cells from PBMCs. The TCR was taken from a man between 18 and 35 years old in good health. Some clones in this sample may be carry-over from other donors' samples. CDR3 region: CASSLSGLEPLEQYF. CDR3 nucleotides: TGTGCCAGCAGCTTATCGGGTCTAGAGCCTCTCGAGCAGTACTTC.